The sequence of this T cell receptor (beta chain) was determined in a study of radiation and T cells in renal cell carcinoma. About the research overall: Nephrectomy followed 15 Gy stereotactic body radiation by 4 weeks.

V dropped 2 bases and J dropped 1 base, with 14 bases sitting between them. The CDR3 has 16 residues. CDR1 and CDR2 from the germline V gene are KGHSH and LQKENI. Study-wide results and caveats: From baseline, blood top tumor clonotypes peaked at 2 weeks post-radiation. Without pretreatment biopsies, baseline tumor clonotype presence was undetermined.

This clone has only a few counts. Its antigen is as yet unknown. Repertoires were generated with immunoSEQ multiplex PCR, while TCRdb's copy carries only in-frame clones and drops some. The sample consists of under 65,000 clones, 78% of them appearing once. Time point indicated: baseline pretreatment blood. Described treatment: 15 Gy SBRT to primary tumor, nephrectomy 4 weeks later. The tumor was a clear cell renal cell carcinoma. The origin of this receptor is a man aged 55 to 70 with renal cell carcinoma. The sample consisted of blood, taken from a patient whose treatment included radiotherapy and nephrectomy. The chain recombines TRBV18 with TRBJ1-1; D gene ambiguous. Here the CDR3 DNA reads TGTGCCAGCTCACCAGTACAGCCCACGACGAACACTGAAGCTTTCTTT. The encoded protein is CASSPVQPTTNTEAFF.